The 17 T cell receptor beta chains below come from one sample, sequenced in a study of HIV-infected patients and healthy controls. Alpha and beta constant-region primers primed reverse transcription of approximately 0.55 ug RNA. Each of the alpha and beta chains got its own library through chain-specific third strand synthesis with indices. TCRdb processed the 5' RACE reads anew with MiXCR; each CDR3 protein has one entry. This sample has under 10,000 distinct CDR3 sequences, with under 6.5% found just once. All unsorted peripheral T cells were captured because whole blood was used without fractionation. The sample taken for sequencing was blood. The source is an adult in good health.

This clonotype ranks as medium-sized. The rearrangement uses TRBV29-1 and TRBJ1-2; D remains unclear. The CDR3 spans 13 residues. Germline V gene lookup returns CDR1 SQVTM and CDR2 ANQGSEA. Deletions cut 7 bases from V and 5 bases from J, with 17 bases between. CDR3 in DNA: TGCAGCGCCGATAGGACCCTGGGGTATGGCTACACCTTC. Its translation: CSADRTLGYGYTF.

This clonotype ranks as medium-sized. The chain uses TRBV20-1 and TRBJ1-1, with TRBD1 as a possible D gene (6 bases). From germline, CDR1 is DFQATT and CDR2 SNEGSKA (reference sequence). The CDR3 length is 13 residues. V was cut by 5 bases and J by 5 bases, with 15 bases left in between. Written as DNA, the CDR3 is TGCAGTGCTTCACAGGGATCGGGGACTGAAGCTTTCTTT. It yields the protein CSASQGSGTEAFF.

By sample fraction, this clonotype is medium-sized. The chain employs TRBV5-1 and TRBJ1-1; a weak D match, TRBD1 (5 bases). This CDR3 contains 13 residues. Trimming cost V 3 bases and J 6 bases, with 12 bases left between them. Germline loops: CDR1 SGHRS, CDR2 YFSETQ. CDR3 protein: CASSWGTGAEAFF. In nucleotides, the CDR3 is TGCGCCAGCAGCTGGGGGACGGGGGCTGAAGCTTTCTTT.

The gene calls are TRBV20-1 and TRBJ2-5; TRBD2 matches at 9 bases. The V gene end was trimmed by 3 bases and the J gene end by 4 bases; junction bases not matched to a gene: 9. Germline assignment: CDR1 DFQATT and CDR2 SNEGSKA (reference sequence). The CDR3 is 15 residues long. The CDR3 spells CSARGHSGGPETQYF. CDR3 sequence (DNA): TGCAGTGCTAGGGGACATAGCGGGGGTCCAGAGACCCAGTACTTC.

The chain combines TRBV27 with TRBJ2-3; 9 nucleotides line up with TRBD1. Trimming at V came to 3 bases and at J to 5 bases, leaving 6 bases not matched to a gene. Germline values: CDR1 MNHEY, CDR2 SMNVEV (reference sequence). The CDR3 totals 15 residues. The CDR3, as DNA: TGTGCCAGCAGTTTGGGGACAGGGTATGGAGATACGCAGTATTTT. This sequence encodes CASSLGTGYGDTQYF.

This clonotype was counted only a few times. J is TRBJ1-2 and V is TRBV5-1; 9 nucleotides match TRBD1. Germline V gene data show CDR1 as SGHRS and CDR2 as YFSETQ. This CDR3 has 16 residues. V was pared by 0 bases and J by 2 bases, with 5 bases of the junction left unmatched. CDR3 in amino acids: CASSLAGDRENYGYTF. The CDR3 DNA reads as TGCGCCAGCAGCTTGGCGGGGGACAGGGAGAACTATGGCTACACCTTC.

This clonotype was seen repeatedly, ten times or more. V and J are TRBV7-2 and TRBJ2-5; either TRBD1 or TRBD2 may supply D (5 bases each). Looked up from germline, CDR1 is SGHTA and CDR2 is FQGNSA. V gave up 2 bases and J gave up 2 bases, with 12 bases separating them. CDR3 length equals 15 residues. The DNA for the CDR3 is TGTGCCAGCAGCTTAATGGGGACGGAACAAGAGACCCAGTACTTC. This sequence encodes CASSLMGTEQETQYF.

The sample holds many counts of this clonotype. The V call is TRBV13, the J call TRBJ2-7; TRBD2 matches at 7 bases. The CDR3 runs to 17 residues. V lost 5 bases to trimming and J lost 3 bases; unmatched junction nucleotides: 16. Germline V lookup: CDR1 PRHDT, CDR2 FYEKMQ (reference sequence). The CDR3 reads CASSGLLAGDVGYEQYF. In nucleotides, the CDR3 is TGTGCCAGCAGCGGGTTGTTGGCGGGAGACGTCGGCTACGAGCAGTACTTC. The variable domain in full, completed from reference TRBV13 and TRBJ2-7, reads AAGVIQSPRHLIKEKRETATLKCYPIPRHDTVYWYQQGPGQDPQFLISFYEKMQSDKGSIPDRFSAQQFSDYHSELNMSSLELGDSALYFCASSGLLAGDVGYEQYFGPGTRLTVT.

This clonotype has more than one count but fewer than ten. The V and J genes are TRBV4-2 and TRBJ2-5; D not resolved. Germline lookup yields CDR1 LGHNA and CDR2 YNFKEQ. Trimming stripped 1 base from V and 5 bases from J, with 11 bases between. The CDR3 has 14 residues. The CDR3 DNA follows: TGTGCCAGCAGCCAAGTTGGTAGCCAGGAGACCCAGTACTTC. It yields the protein CASSQVGSQETQYF.

The sample holds a few counts of this clonotype. This rearrangement joins TRBV7-2 to TRBJ2-3, with 11 bases lining up with TRBD2. Germline assignment: CDR1 SGHTA and CDR2 FQGNSA. CDR3 size: 16 residues. V trimming: 5 bases; J trimming: 2 bases; junction bases outside the gene matches: 6. The CDR3 sequence: CASSPWGLADTDTQYF. CDR3 nucleotides: TGTGCCAGCAGCCCCTGGGGACTAGCGGACACAGATACGCAGTATTTT.

This clonotype occurred a few times. V gene TRBV19 combines with J gene TRBJ1-2, with D perhaps TRBD1 (5 bases). The germline CDR1 and CDR2 sequences are LNHDA and SQIVND (reference sequence). V lost 3 bases to trimming and J lost 0 bases, with 14 bases between them. The CDR3 runs to 16 residues. The CDR3, as DNA: TGTGCCAGTAGTATTTACTCAGGGTCTACTAACTATGGCTACACCTTC. Its translation: CASSIYSGSTNYGYTF.

This clonotype was seen many times. The rearrangement links TRBV28 to TRBJ2-5; 10 bases match TRBD2. Per the germline V gene, CDR1 is MDHEN and CDR2 is SYDVKM. V was pared by 7 bases and J by 3 bases, with 20 bases of the junction left unmatched. This CDR3 comprises 19 residues. DNA of the CDR3: TGTGCCAGCAACACAATTAAGAGGGGACTAGCGAGCCAAAAAGAGACCCAGTACTTC. Protein: CASNTIKRGLASQKETQYF. The full variable domain, its missing parts supplied by reference TRBV28 and TRBJ2-5, is DVKVTQSSRYLVKRTGEKVFLECVQDMDHENMFWYRQDPGLGLRLIYFSYDVKMKEKGDIPEGYSVSREKKERFSLILESASTNQTSMYLCASNTIKRGLASQKETQYFGPGTRLLVL.

This clonotype was detected a few times. The gene calls are TRBV5-4 and TRBJ2-6; the D is unclear. Trimming stripped 2 bases from V and 2 bases from J, with 5 bases between. CDR3 length equals 14 residues. Germline V lookup: CDR1 SGHNT, CDR2 YYREEE (reference sequence). The CDR3 sequence: CASSFDPGANVLTF. Here the CDR3 DNA reads TGTGCCAGCAGCTTCGACCCTGGGGCCAACGTCCTGACTTTC.

This clonotype was detected many times. The V call is TRBV20-1, the J call TRBJ1-1; tentative D call: TRBD1 (6 bases). Trimming pared 4 bases from V and 1 base from J, leaving 10 bases between. The CDR3 is 13 residues long. Germline V gene data show CDR1 as DFQATT and CDR2 as SNEGSKA (reference sequence). The CDR3 coding sequence is TGCAGTGCTACGACAGGCCGGAACACTGAAGCTTTCTTT. Encoded protein: CSATTGRNTEAFF.

In this sample, this clonotype turned up many times. The rearrangement uses TRBV12-3 or TRBV12-4 and TRBJ1-1; a weak D match, TRBD1 (5 bases). The CDR3 is made up of 14 amino acids. The V gene lost 2 bases and the J gene lost 1 base, with 8 bases spanning the gap. CDR3 DNA: TGTGCCAGCAGTTTATTGGGGCCGAACACTGAAGCTTTCTTT. This translates into CASSLLGPNTEAFF.

This clonotype was seen many times. V is TRBV12-3 or TRBV12-4 and J is TRBJ2-1; TRBD1 or TRBD2 may be the D gene (5 bases each). The CDR3 is 16 amino acids. Trimming took 5 bases from V and 7 from J, leaving 21 bases between them. As DNA, the CDR3 is TGTGCCAGCAGTGGGGACGGCATTATTTTTTTTAATGAGCAGTTCTTC. Translating it yields CASSGDGIIFFNEQFF.

This clonotype was seen ten or more times. The chain recombines TRBV30 with TRBJ2-7, with D perhaps matching TRBD2 (6 bases). This CDR3 has 15 amino acids. V shed 2 bases and J shed 5 bases, with 19 bases lying between them. The V gene's germline CDR1 is GTSNPN and CDR2 SVGIG (reference sequence). This CDR3 reads CAWSSPYRGFDEQYF. The CDR3 DNA is TGTGCCTGGAGTTCTCCTTATCGGGGGTTTGACGAGCAGTACTTC. Variable domain in full (rest from reference TRBV30 and TRBJ2-7): SQTIHQWPATLVQPVGSPLSLECTVEGTSNPNLYWYRQAAGRGLQLLFYSVGIGQISSEVPQNLSASRPQDRQFILSSKKLLLSDSGFYLCAWSSPYRGFDEQYFGPGTRLTVT.